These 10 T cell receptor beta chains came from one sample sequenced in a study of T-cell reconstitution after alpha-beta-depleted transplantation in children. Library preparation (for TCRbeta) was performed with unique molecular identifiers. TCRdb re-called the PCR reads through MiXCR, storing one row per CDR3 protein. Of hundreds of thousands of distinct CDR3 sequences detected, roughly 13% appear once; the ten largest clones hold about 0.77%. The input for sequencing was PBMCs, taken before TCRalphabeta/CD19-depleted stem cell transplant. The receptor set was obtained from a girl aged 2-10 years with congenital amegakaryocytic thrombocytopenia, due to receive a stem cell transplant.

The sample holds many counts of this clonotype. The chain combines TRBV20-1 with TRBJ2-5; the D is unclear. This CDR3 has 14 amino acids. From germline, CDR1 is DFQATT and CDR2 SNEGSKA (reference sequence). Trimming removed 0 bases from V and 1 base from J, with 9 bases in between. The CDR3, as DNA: TGCAGTGCTAGAGATCCGTACGCCCAAGAGACCCAGTACTTC. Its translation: CSARDPYAQETQYF.

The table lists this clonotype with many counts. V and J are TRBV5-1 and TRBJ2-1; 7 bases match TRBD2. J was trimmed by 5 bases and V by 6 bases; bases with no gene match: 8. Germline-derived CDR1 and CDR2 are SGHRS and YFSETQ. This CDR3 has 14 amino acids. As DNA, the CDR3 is TGCGCCAGCAAGGGTCTAGCGGCCAACAATGAGCAGTTCTTC. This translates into CASKGLAANNEQFF. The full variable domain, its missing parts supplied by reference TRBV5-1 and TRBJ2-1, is KAGVTQTPRYLIKTRGQQVTLSCSPISGHRSVSWYQQTPGQGLQFLFEYFSETQRNKGNFPGRFSGRQFSNSRSEMNVSTLELGDSALYLCASKGLAANNEQFFGPGTRLTVL.

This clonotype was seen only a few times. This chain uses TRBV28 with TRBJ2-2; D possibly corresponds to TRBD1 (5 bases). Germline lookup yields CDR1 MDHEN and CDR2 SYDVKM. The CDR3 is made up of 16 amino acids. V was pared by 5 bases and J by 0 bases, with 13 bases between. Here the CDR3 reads CASSSDSYANTGELFF. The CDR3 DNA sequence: TGTGCCAGCAGTAGCGACAGCTACGCGAACACCGGGGAGCTGTTTTTT.

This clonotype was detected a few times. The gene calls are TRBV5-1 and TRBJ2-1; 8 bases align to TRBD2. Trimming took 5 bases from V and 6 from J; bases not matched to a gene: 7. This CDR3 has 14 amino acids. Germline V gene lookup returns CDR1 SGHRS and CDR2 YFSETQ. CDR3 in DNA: TGCGCCAGCAGTTTCCTAGCGGGCAGCAATGAGCAGTTCTTC. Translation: CASSFLAGSNEQFF.

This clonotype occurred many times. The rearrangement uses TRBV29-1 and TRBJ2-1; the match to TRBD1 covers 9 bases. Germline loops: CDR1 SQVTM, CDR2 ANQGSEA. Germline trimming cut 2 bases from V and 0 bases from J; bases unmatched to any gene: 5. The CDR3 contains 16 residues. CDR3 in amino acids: CSVESDRGSSYNEQFF. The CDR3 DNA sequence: TGCAGCGTTGAATCCGACAGGGGGAGCTCCTACAATGAGCAGTTCTTC.

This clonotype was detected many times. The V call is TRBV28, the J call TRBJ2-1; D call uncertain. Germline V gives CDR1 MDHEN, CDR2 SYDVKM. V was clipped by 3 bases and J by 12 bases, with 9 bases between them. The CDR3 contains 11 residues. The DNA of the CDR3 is TGTGCCAGCAGTTTGTTGGAAGGGCAGTTCTTC. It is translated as CASSLLEGQFF. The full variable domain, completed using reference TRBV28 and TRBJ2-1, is DVKVTQSSRYLVKRTGEKVFLECVQDMDHENMFWYRQDPGLGLRLIYFSYDVKMKEKGDIPEGYSVSREKKERFSLILESASTNQTSMYLCASSLLEGQFFGPGTRLTVL.

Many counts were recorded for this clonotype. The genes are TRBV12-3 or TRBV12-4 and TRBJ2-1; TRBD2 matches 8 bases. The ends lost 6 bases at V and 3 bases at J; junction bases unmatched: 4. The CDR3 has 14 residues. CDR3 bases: TGTGCCAGCAGATTGCGGGAGGACTACAATGAGCAGTTCTTC. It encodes CASRLREDYNEQFF.

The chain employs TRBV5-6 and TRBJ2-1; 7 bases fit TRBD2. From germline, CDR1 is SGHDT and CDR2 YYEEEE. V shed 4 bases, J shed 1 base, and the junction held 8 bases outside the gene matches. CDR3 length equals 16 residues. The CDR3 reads CASSVIGRASYNEQFF. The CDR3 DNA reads TGTGCCAGCAGCGTGATAGGGAGGGCTTCCTACAATGAGCAGTTCTTC. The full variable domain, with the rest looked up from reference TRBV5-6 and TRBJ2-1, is DAGVTQSPTHLIKTRGQQVTLRCSPKSGHDTVSWYQQALGQGPQFIFQYYEEEERQRGNFPDRFSGHQFPNYSSELNVNALLLGDSALYLCASSVIGRASYNEQFFGPGTRLTVL.

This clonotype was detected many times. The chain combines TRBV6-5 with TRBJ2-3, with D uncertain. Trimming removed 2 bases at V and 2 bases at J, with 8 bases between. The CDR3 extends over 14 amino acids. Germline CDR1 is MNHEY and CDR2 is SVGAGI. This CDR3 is CASSYPRSTDTQYF. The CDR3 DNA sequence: TGTGCCAGCAGTTACCCCCGGTCCACAGATACGCAGTATTTT.

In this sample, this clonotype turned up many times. The CDR3 nucleotides read TGCGCCACCCGGAACACTGAAGCTTTCTTT. Protein product: CATRNTEAFF. The V and J genes are TRBV10-2 and TRBJ1-1; D not resolved. Trimming took 10 bases from V and 1 from J, leaving 4 bases between them. This CDR3 is 10 amino acids long. Germline V gives CDR1 WSHSY, CDR2 SAAADI.